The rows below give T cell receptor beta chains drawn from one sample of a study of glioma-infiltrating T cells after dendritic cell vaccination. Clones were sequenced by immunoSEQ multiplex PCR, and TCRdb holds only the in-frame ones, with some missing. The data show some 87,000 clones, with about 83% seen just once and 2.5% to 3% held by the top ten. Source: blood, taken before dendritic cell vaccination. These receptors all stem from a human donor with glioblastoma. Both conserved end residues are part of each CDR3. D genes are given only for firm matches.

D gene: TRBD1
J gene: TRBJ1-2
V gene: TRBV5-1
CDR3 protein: CASSPGTGGRGYTF
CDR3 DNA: TGCGCCAGCAGCCCCGGGACAGGGGGAAGGGGCTACACCTTC

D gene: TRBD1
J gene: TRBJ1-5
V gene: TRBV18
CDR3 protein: CASSPRGQINQPQHF
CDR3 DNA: TGTGCCAGCTCACCCAGGGGACAGATCAATCAGCCCCAGCATTTT

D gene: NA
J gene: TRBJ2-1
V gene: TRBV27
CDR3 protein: CASSLETVSEQFF
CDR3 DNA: TGTGCCAGCAGCCTAGAGACAGTCAGCGAGCAGTTCTTC

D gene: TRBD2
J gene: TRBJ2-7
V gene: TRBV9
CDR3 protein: CASSEGLAGVSSYEQYF
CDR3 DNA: TGTGCCAGCAGCGAGGGACTAGCGGGGGTGAGCTCCTACGAGCAGTACTTC

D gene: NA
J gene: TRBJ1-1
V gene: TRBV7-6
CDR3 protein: CASSLAVSGSEAFF
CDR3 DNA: TGTGCCAGCAGCTTAGCCGTTTCAGGGTCCGAAGCTTTCTTT

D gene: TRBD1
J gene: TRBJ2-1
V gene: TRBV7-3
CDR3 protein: CASSFDRGGDEQFF
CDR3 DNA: TGTGCCAGCAGCTTTGACAGGGGGGGGGATGAGCAGTTCTTC

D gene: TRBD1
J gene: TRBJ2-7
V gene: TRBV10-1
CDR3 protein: CASSRTTGGREQYF
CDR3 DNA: TGCGCCAGCAGTCGAACGACAGGGGGCCGCGAGCAGTACTTC

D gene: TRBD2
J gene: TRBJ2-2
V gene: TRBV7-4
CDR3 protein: CASSRGVPGGTGELFF
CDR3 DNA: TGTGCCAGCAGCCGGGGGGTCCCCGGGGGAACCGGGGAGCTGTTTTTT

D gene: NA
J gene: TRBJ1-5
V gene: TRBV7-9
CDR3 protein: CASSQAGQIQPQHF
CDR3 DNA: TGTGCCAGCAGCCAGGCAGGGCAAATACAGCCCCAGCATTTT

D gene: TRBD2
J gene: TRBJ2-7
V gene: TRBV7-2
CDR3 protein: CASSLGRLAANYEQYF
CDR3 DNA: TGTGCCAGCAGCTTAGGGCGGCTAGCGGCGAACTACGAGCAGTACTTC